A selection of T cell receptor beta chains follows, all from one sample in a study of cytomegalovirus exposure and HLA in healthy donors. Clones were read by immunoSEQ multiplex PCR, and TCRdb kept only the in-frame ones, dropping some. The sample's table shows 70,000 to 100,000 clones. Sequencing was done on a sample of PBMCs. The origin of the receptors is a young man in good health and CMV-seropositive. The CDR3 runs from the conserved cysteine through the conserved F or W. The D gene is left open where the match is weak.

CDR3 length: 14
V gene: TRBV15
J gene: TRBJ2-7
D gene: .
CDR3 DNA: TGTGCCACCAGCAAACGGGACAACCCCTACGAGCAGTACTTC
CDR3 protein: CATSKRDNPYEQYF

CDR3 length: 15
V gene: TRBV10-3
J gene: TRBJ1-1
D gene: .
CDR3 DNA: TGTGCCATCACTAAAAGCGGCAGGGGGAACACTGAAGCTTTCTTT
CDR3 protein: CAITKSGRGNTEAFF

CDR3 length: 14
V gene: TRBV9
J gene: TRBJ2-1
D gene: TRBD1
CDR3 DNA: TGTGCCAGCAGCGTAGCGGCAGGGGGCAGTGAGCAGTTCTTC
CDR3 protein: CASSVAAGGSEQFF

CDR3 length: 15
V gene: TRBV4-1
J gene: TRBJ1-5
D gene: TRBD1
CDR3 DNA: TGCGCCAGCAGCCAAGGGGACAGCTATAATCAGCCCCAGCATTTT
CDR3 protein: CASSQGDSYNQPQHF

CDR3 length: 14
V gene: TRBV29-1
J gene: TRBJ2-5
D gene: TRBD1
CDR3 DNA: TGCAGCGTTGATCCTGCGGACAGGCAAGAGACCCAGTACTTC
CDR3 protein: CSVDPADRQETQYF

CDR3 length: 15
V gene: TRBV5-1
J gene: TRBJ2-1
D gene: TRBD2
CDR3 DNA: TGCGCCACCAGGTCGGGACTAGCGGGACCTGATGAGCAGTTCTTC
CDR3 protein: CATRSGLAGPDEQFF

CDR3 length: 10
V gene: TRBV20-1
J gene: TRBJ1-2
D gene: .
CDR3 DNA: TGCAGTGCCCCCGTATATGGCTACACCTTC
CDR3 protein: CSAPVYGYTF

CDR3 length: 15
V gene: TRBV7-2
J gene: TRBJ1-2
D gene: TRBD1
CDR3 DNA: TGTGCCAGCAGCTTACGGACAGGGGGAGACTATGGCTACACCTTC
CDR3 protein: CASSLRTGGDYGYTF

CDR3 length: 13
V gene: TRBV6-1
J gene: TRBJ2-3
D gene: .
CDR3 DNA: TGTGCCAGCAGCCTCCGGGGGTCAGATACGCAGTATTTT
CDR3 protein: CASSLRGSDTQYF

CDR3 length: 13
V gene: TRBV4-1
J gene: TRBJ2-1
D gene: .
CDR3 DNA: TGCGCCAGCAGCCCAATCTTTGACGATGAGCGGTTCTTC
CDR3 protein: CASSPIFDDERFF

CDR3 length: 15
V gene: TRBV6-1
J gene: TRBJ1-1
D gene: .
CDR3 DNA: TGTGCCAGCAGTGACGAAGGACAAGTGAACACTGAAGCTTTCTTT
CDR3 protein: CASSDEGQVNTEAFF

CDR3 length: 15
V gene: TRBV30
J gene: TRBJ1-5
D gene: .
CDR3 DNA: TGTGCCTGGAGCGCCGACAGAGCATTCAATCAGCCCCAGCATTTT
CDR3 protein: CAWSADRAFNQPQHF

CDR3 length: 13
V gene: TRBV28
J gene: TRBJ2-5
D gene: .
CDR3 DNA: TGTGCCAGCAGTACCAGGGTCCAAGAGACCCAGTACTTC
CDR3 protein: CASSTRVQETQYF

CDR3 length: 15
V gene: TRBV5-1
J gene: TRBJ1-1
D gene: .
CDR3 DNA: TGCGCCAGCAGCGCCGGGGGAGGCATGAACACTGAAGCTTTCTTT
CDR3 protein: CASSAGGGMNTEAFF

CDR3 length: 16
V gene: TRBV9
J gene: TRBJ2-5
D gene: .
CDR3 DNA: TGTGCCAGCAGCGTAGATGGGGTAGGGGCTAGGGAGACCCAGTACTTC
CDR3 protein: CASSVDGVGARETQYF

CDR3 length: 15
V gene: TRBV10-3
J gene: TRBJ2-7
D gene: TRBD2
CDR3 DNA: TGTGCCACCGCGGGGCATACGGGAGGACCCTACGAGCAGTACTTC
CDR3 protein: CATAGHTGGPYEQYF

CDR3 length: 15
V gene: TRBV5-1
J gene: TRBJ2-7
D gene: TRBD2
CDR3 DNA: TGCGCCAGCAGCGTAGGGACTAGCGGGAGCTACGAGCAGTACTTC
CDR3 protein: CASSVGTSGSYEQYF

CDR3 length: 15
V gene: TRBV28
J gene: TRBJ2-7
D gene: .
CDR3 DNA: TGTGCCAGCAGTTTGGTCAGGGGCTACTCCTACGAGCAGTACTTC
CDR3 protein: CASSLVRGYSYEQYF

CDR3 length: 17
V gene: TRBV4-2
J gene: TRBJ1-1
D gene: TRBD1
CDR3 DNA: TGTGCCAGCAGCCAAGATGTAGGGGGCCTGAGGAACACTGAAGCTTTCTTT
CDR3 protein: CASSQDVGGLRNTEAFF

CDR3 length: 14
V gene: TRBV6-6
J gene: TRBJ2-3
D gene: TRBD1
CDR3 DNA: TGTGCCAGCAGTTACTCGTCGGACAGGGAGAAGCAGTATTTT
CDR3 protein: CASSYSSDREKQYF

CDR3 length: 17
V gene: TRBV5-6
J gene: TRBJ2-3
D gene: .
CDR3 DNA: TGTGCCAGCAGCTTGTTCTTCGGTGGGGGGAACACAGATACGCAGTATTTT
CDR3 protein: CASSLFFGGGNTDTQYF

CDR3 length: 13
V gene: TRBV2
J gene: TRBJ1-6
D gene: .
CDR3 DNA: TGTGCCAGCAGTGAAGGCAGGGATTCACCCCTCCACTTT
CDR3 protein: CASSEGRDSPLHF

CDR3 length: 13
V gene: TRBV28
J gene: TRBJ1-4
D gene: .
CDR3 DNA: TGTGCCAGCGTGCGGCAGGGGTATGAAAAACTGTTTTTT
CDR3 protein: CASVRQGYEKLFF

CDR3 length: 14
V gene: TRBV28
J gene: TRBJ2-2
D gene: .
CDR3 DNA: TGTGCCAGCAGGGGGGGGCAGAAAACCGGGGAGCTGTTTTTT
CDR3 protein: CASRGGQKTGELFF

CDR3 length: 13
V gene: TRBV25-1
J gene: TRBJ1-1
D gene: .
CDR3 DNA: TGTGCCAGCAGTGAATCTATAAGCACTGAAGCTTTCTTT
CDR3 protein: CASSESISTEAFF

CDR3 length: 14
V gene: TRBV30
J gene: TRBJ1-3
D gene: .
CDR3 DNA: TGTGCCTGGAGTGCTGACAGCTCTGGAAACACCATATATTTT
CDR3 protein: CAWSADSSGNTIYF

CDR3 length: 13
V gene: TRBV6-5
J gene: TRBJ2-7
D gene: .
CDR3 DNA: TGTGCCAGCAGACTACTACGGACTGATGAGCAGTACTTC
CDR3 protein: CASRLLRTDEQYF

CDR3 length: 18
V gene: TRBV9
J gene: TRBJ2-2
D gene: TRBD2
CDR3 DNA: TGTGCCAGCAGTCCAACCTCGGGAGGCCCGGCGAACACCGGGGAGCTGTTTTTT
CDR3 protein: CASSPTSGGPANTGELFF

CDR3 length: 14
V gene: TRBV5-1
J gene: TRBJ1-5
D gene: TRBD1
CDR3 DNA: TGCGCCAGCAGCTCGGGGGACAGGAATCAGCCCCAGCATTTT
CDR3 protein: CASSSGDRNQPQHF

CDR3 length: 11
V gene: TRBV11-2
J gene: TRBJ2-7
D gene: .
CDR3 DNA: TGTGCCAGCACCCACAGGGCCGAGCAGTACTTC
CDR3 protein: CASTHRAEQYF

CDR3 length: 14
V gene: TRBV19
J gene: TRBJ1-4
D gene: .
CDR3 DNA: TGTGCCAGTAGTATACAGGGCGGTAATGAAAAACTGTTTTTT
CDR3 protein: CASSIQGGNEKLFF

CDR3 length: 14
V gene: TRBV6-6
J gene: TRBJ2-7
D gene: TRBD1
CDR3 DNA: TGTGCCAGCAGGACTCCGACAGGGAGCTACGAGCAGTACTTC
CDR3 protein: CASRTPTGSYEQYF

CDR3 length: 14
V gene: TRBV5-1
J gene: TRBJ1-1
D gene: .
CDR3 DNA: TGCGCCAGCAGCCCCCTAGAGAGGAACACTGAAGCTTTCTTT
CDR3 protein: CASSPLERNTEAFF

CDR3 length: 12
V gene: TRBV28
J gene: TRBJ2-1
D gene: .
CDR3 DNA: TGTGCCAGCAGTTTAAGCCCGGTAGAGCAGTTCTTC
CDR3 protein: CASSLSPVEQFF

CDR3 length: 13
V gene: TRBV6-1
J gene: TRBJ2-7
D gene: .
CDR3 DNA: TGTGCCAGCAGAAGCAGCGACTCCTACGAGCAGTACTTC
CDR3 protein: CASRSSDSYEQYF

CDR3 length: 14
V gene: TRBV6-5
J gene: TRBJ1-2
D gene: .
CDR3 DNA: TGTGCCAGCAGCTCCGACGGGAGGGGGGGAGGCTACACCTTC
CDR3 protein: CASSSDGRGGGYTF

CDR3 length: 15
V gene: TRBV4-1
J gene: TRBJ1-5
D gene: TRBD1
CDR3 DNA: TGCGCCAGCAGCCAAGACGACAGGGAAAATCAGCCCCAGCATTTT
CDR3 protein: CASSQDDRENQPQHF

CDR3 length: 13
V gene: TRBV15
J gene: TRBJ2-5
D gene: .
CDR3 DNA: TGTGCCACCAGCAGAGTGGAGGAAGAGACCCAGTACTTC
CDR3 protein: CATSRVEEETQYF

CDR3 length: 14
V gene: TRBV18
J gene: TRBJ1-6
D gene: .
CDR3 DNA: TGTGCCAGCTCGGAGGACTCCTATAATTCACCCCTCCACTTT
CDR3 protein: CASSEDSYNSPLHF

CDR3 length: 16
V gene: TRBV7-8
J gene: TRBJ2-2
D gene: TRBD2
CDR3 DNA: TGTGCCAGCAGCTTAGCAGCGGGGGTAGTAACCGGGGAGCTGTTTTTT
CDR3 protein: CASSLAAGVVTGELFF

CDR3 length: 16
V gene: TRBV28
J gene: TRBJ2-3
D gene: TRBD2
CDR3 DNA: TGTGCCAGCAGTTTTCTGGCGGGAGGCAGCACAGATACGCAGTATTTT
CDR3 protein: CASSFLAGGSTDTQYF

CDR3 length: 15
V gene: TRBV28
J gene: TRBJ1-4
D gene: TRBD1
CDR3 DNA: TGTGCCAGCAGAGACGTACAGGGGGCCTCCGGAAAACTGTTTTTT
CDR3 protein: CASRDVQGASGKLFF

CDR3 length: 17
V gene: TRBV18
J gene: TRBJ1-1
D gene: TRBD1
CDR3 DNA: TGTGCCAGCTCACCACCAGACAGGGGAGGTATGAACACTGAAGCTTTCTTT
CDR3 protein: CASSPPDRGGMNTEAFF

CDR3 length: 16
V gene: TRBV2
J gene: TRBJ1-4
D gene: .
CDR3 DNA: TGTGCCAGCAGTGACCCTACTCTCGGAGCCGTAGAAAAACTGTTTTTT
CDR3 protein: CASSDPTLGAVEKLFF

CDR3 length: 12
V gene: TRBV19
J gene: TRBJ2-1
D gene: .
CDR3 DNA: TGTGCCAGTAGTATTAGGAGCGATGAGCAGTTCTTC
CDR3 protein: CASSIRSDEQFF

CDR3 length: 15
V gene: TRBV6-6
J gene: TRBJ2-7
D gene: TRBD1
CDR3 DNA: TGTGCCAGCAGTACTTTCAGGGGGCAAGGCTACGAGCAGTACTTC
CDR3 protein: CASSTFRGQGYEQYF

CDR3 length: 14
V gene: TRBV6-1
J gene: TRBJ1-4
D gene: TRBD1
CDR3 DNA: TGTGCCAGTGCGGGGACAGCAACTAATGAAAAACTGTTTTTT
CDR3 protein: CASAGTATNEKLFF

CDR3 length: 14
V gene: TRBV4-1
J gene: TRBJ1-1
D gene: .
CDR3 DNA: TGCGCCAGCACCCTCGGTGGAGGAAACACTGAAGCTTTCTTT
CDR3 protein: CASTLGGGNTEAFF

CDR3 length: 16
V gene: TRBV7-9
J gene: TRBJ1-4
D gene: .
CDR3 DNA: TGTGCCAGCAGCTTAGGCCCGGGGGGGGCGAATGAAAAACTGTTTTTT
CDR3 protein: CASSLGPGGANEKLFF

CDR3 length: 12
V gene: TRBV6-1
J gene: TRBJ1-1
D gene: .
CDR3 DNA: TGTGCCAGCAGCCCCCGGGAGGATAAAGCTTTCTTT
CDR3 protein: CASSPREDKAFF

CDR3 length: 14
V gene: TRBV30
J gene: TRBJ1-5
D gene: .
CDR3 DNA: TGTGCCTGGGATCAAAACAGGAAAGGTCAGCCCCAGCATTTT
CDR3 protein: CAWDQNRKGQPQHF

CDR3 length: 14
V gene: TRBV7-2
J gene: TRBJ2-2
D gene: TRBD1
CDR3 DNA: TGTGCCAGCAGCCTTCGACAGGGGGCCGGGGAGCTGTTTTTT
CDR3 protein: CASSLRQGAGELFF

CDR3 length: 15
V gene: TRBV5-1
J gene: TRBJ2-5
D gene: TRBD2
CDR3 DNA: TGCGCCAGCAGCTCGGGACTAGCGGGAGCAGAGACCCAGTACTTC
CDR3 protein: CASSSGLAGAETQYF

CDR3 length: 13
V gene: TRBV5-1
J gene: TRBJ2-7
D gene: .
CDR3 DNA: TGCGCCAGCAGCTTGGGGGCCGCCTACGAGCAGTACTTC
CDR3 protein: CASSLGAAYEQYF

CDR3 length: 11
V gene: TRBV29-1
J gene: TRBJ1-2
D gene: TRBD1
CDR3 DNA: TGCAGCGTTGGGGACAGTAAAGGCTACACCTTC
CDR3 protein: CSVGDSKGYTF

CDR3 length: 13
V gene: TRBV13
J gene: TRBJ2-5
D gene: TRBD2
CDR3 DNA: TGTGCCAGCAGCCTTAGCGGGGCGGAGACCCAGTACTTC
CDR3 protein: CASSLSGAETQYF

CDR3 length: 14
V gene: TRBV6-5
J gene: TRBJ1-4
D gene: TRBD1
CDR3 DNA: TGTGCCAGCAGTTCCGGGACAGGGGTGGGAAAACTGTTTTTT
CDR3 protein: CASSSGTGVGKLFF

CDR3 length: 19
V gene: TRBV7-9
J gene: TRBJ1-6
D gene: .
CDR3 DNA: TGTGCCAGCAGCTTAGTAAGAGGGGGTCAGAGCTCCTATAATTCACCCCTCCACTTT
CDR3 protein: CASSLVRGGQSSYNSPLHF

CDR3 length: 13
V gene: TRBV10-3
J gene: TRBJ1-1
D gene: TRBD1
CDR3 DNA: TGTGCCATCAAGGAAGGGGGCAGCACTGAAGCTTTCTTT
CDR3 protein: CAIKEGGSTEAFF